What follows is one TCR beta chain and its context. Its cognate antigen is unknown. The junction and the germline gene differ at one end; a read error may be behind it. The data were taken from a study of breast tumors, draining lymph nodes, adjacent tissues. Whole-study results and caveats: Tumor T cell lymph node origin was a supported hypothesis, not proven. Luminal-like breast cancer showed significantly greater tumor-nontumor repertoire similarity than basal-like breast cancer did. Findings are consistent with lymph node origin and intratumoral expansion of most tumor T cells.

A single record per CDR3 protein comes from TCRdb applying MiXCR to the multiplex PCR reads. Among about 6,600 distinct CDR3 sequences listed, 43% were seen once. The germline CDR1 and CDR2 sequences are MNHNS and SASEGT. The CDR3 has 16 residues. Sequences were obtained from tumor-adjacent breast tissue. The chain recombines TRBV6-1 with TRBJ2-6; D perhaps matches TRBD2 (5 bases). This TCR came from a female donor with breast cancer. Some clones in this sample may be carry-over from other donors' samples. As DNA, the CDR3 is TGTGCCAGCAGTGGAACGTCTTACACGAGGGCCAACGTCCTGGCTTTC. Encoded protein: CASSGTSYTRANVLAF.